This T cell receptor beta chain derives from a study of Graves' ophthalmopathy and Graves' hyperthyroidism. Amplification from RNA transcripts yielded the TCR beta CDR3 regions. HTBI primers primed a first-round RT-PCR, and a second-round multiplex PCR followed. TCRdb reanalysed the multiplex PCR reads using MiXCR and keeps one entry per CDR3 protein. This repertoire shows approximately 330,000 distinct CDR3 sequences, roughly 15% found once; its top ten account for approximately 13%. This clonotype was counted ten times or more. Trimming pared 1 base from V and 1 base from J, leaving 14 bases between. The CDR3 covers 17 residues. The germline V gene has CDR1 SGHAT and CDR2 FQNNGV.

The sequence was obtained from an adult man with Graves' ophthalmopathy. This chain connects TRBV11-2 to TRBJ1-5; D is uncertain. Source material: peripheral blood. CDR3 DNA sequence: TGTGCCAGCAGCTTAGTATTGGGTGGTATGAGCAATCAGCCCCAGCATTTT. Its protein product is CASSLVLGGMSNQPQHF.